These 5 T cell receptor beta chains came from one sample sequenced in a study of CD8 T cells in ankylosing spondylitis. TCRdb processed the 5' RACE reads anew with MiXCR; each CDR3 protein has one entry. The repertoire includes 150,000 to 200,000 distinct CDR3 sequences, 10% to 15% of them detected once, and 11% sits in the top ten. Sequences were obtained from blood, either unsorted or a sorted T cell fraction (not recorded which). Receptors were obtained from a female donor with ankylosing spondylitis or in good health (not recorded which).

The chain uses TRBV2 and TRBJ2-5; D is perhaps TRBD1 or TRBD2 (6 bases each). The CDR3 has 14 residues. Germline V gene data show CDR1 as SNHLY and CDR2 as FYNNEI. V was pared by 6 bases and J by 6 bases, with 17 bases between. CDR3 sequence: CASSEPGAGKTQYF. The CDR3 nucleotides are TGTGCCAGCAGCGAACCGGGGGCAGGGAAGACCCAGTACTTC.

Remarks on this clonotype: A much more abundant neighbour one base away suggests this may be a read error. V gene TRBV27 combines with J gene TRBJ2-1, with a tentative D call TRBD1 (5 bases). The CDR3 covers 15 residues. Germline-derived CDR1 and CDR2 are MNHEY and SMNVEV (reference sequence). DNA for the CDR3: TGTGCCGGCAGTTCCACTTCTCAGGGCTACAATGAGCAGTTCTTC. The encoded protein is CAGSSTSQGYNEQFF.

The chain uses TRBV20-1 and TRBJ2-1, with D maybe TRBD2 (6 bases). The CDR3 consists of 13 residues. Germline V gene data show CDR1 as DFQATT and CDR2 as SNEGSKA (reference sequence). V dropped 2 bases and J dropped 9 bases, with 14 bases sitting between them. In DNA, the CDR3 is TGCAGTGCTAGAATACTAGCTGGGGTTGAGCAGTTCTTC. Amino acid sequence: CSARILAGVEQFF.

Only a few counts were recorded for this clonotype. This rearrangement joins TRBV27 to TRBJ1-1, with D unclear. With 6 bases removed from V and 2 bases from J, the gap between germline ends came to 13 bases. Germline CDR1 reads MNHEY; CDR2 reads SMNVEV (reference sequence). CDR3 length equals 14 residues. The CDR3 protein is CASSLGWSNTEAFF. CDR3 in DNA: TGTGCCAGCAGCTTAGGCTGGAGTAACACTGAAGCTTTCTTT.

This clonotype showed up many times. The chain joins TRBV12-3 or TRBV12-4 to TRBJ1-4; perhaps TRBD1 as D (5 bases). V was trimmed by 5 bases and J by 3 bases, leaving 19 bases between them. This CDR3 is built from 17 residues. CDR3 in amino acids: CASSPFIWDAPNEKLFF. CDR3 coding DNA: TGTGCCAGCAGTCCTTTTATCTGGGACGCACCTAATGAAAAACTGTTTTTT.